These 7 T cell receptor beta chains originate from one sample sequenced in a study of PD-L1 blockade in urothelial cancer. Repertoires were generated with immunoSEQ multiplex PCR, while TCRdb's copy carries only in-frame clones and drops some. The sample lists approximately 100,000 clones, 70% to 90% seen once, with 2.4% in the top ten. Sequenced material: PBMCs, taken around atezolizumab (anti-PD-L1) treatment. Receptor source: a man aged 45-60 years with urothelial cancer.

This clone has only one observation. The chain links TRBV7-9 to TRBJ1-3, with 7 bases that match TRBD1. The CDR3 runs 15 residues. Germline-derived CDR1 and CDR2 are SEHNR and FQNEAQ (reference sequence). V shed 8 bases, J shed 4 bases, and the junction held 11 bases outside the gene matches. The CDR3 nucleotides read TGTGCCAGCCCAATCGAAGGGGGCGTAGGAAACACCATATATTTT. Translation gives CASPIEGGVGNTIYF. Together with reference TRBV7-9 and TRBJ1-3, the CDR3 gives the full variable domain: DTGVSQNPRHKITKRGQNVTFRCDPISEHNRLYWYRQTLGQGPEFLTYFQNEAQLEKSRLLSDRFSAERPKGSFSTLEIQRTEQGDSAMYLCASPIEGGVGNTIYFGEGSWLTVV.

This clone was counted once. V usage is TRBV7-9 and J usage is TRBJ2-1; 12 bases match TRBD2. This CDR3 spans 16 amino acids. From germline, CDR1 is SEHNR and CDR2 FQNEAQ (reference sequence). The J segment lost 7 bases and the V segment lost 5 bases, leaving 9 bases of the junction unmatched. The DNA for the CDR3 is TGTGCCAGCAGCCCTGCCCAACTAGCGGGAGGTAATGAGCAGTTCTTC. Its protein product is CASSPAQLAGGNEQFF.

The genes are TRBV4-1 and TRBJ2-3, with TRBD2 as a possible D gene (6 bases). Between the trimmed V and J ends, which lost 0 bases and 1 base, there was a span of 11 bases. The CDR3 length is 16 residues. Per germline, CDR1 MGHRA and CDR2 YSYEKL. This CDR3 reads CASSQDNWGGTDTQYF. Written as DNA, the CDR3 is TGCGCCAGCAGCCAAGATAACTGGGGGGGCACAGATACGCAGTATTTT.

The V and J genes are TRBV5-4 and TRBJ2-1, with 8 bases identical to TRBD2. The germline gives CDR1 SGHNT, CDR2 YYREEE (reference sequence). V lost 6 bases, J lost 4 bases, and 6 bases stayed unmatched. The CDR3 is made up of 14 amino acids. The CDR3 here is CASTREGGYNEQFF. The CDR3 DNA reads as TGTGCCAGCACCCGGGAGGGCGGTTACAATGAGCAGTTCTTC. Together with reference TRBV5-4 and TRBJ2-1, the CDR3 gives the full variable domain: ETGVTQSPTHLIKTRGQQVTLRCSSQSGHNTVSWYQQALGQGPQFIFQYYREEENGRGNFPPRFSGLQFPNYSSELNVNALELDDSALYLCASTREGGYNEQFFGPGTRLTVL.

The chain couples TRBV18 to TRBJ1-4; 9 bases fit TRBD1. CDR3 length equals 15 residues. The germline V gene encodes CDR1 KGHSH and CDR2 LQKENI. With V trimmed by 5 bases and J by 6 bases, 7 bases remained unmatched. The CDR3 coding sequence is TGTGCCAGCTCAGCCGGGACAGGGAGTTATGAAAAACTGTTTTTT. Amino acid sequence: CASSAGTGSYEKLFF.

The chain employs TRBV15 and TRBJ1-5; the match to TRBD1 covers 10 bases. CDR3 length equals 17 residues. Germline assignment: CDR1 LNHNV and CDR2 YYDKDF (reference sequence). V was pared by 3 bases and J by 3 bases, with 8 bases of the junction left unmatched. The CDR3 protein is CATSRATGTGDNQPQHF. The CDR3, as DNA: TGTGCCACCAGCAGGGCCACCGGGACAGGGGACAATCAGCCCCAGCATTTT.

This sequence joins TRBV30 and TRBJ2-7; the D gene is possibly TRBD1 (5 bases). Germline CDR1 reads GTSNPN; CDR2 reads SVGIG (reference sequence). The CDR3 length is 13 residues. Trimming left V 0 bases short and J 3 bases short, with 9 bases between. CDR3 in DNA: TGTGCCTGGAGTGTTGGACATCTCTACGAGCAGTACTTC. It is translated as CAWSVGHLYEQYF.